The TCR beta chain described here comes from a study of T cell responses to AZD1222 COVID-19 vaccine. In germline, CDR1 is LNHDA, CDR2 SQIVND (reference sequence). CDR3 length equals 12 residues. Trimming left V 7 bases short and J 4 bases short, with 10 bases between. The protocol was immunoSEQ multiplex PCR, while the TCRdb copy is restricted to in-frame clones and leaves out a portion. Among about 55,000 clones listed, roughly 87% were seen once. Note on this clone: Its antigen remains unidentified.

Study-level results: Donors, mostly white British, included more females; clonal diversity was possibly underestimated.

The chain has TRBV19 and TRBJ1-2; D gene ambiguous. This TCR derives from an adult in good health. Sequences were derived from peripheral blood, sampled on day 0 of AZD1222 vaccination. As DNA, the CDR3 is TGTGCCAGTAAGACAAGGACCTATGGCTACACCTTC. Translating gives CASKTRTYGYTF.